Listed here is a single T cell receptor (beta chain). The sample belongs to a study of CD8+CD57+ T cells in acquired aplastic anemia. Study as a whole: DNA from sorted CD4+ and CD8+ cells averaged around 3.5 ug.

Template material for TCR beta VDJ and CDR3 profiling consisted of genomic DNA. TCRdb analysed the reads with MiXCR anew, one entry per CDR3 protein. Of about 110,000 distinct CDR3 sequences listed, about half were seen once; the top ten hold under 35%. Germline-derived CDR1 and CDR2 are GTSNPN and SVGIG (reference sequence). V was clipped by 2 bases and J by 6 bases, with 7 bases between them. The length of the CDR3 is 11 residues. The specimen was sorted CD4+, CD8+, or CD8+CD57+ T cells (not recorded which) from PBMCs. The chain links TRBV30 to TRBJ1-1; D ambiguous. This TCR came from a human donor in good health, serving as a control. The CDR3 spells CAWSFSAEAFF. DNA of the CDR3: TGTGCCTGGAGTTTCTCAGCTGAAGCTTTCTTT.